This T cell receptor (beta chain) was observed in a study of blood T cell repertoires in COVID-19. Study background: Samples taken during acute and convalescent COVID-19 were collected in the United States, Italy and Spain. PBMCs, B-cell-depleted T cells, or T cells provided the cDNA or gDNA that made up the material.

Per the original methods: Reference gene primer amplification gave estimated nucleated cell counts. The method was immunoSEQ multiplex PCR; TCRdb's version includes in-frame clones alone and lacks a portion of them. For V, J and clone size, that table is used; D and trimming come from the DNA. In the table there are 140,000 or so clones, approximately 85% of which are singletons. Germline lookup yields CDR1 SGDLS and CDR2 YYNGEE. The V end was cut by 1 base, the J end by 7 bases, with 11 bases between. The CDR3 runs to 13 residues. The receptor's source is a woman older than 75 with acute or convalescent COVID-19. V usage is TRBV9 and J usage is TRBJ1-1; maybe TRBD1 (5 bases). Sequenced material: peripheral blood. The CDR3 protein is CASSVSLGGEAFF. The CDR3 bases are TGTGCCAGCAGCGTAAGTCTCGGGGGTGAAGCTTTCTTT.